The clone carrying this T cell receptor beta chain was counted a single time. Its antigen remains unidentified. The data were obtained in a study of cytomegalovirus exposure and HLA in healthy donors. Study at large: For the approximately 400 genotyped donors, over 80% fell within the Caucasian-associated ancestry cluster. General study points: An analysis done earlier found most TCR beta V segments productive about 87% or about 30% of the time. Some TCR beta chains (about 180 of them) were listed as cytomegalovirus-associated. TCR beta sequences reportedly predicted the HLA-A and HLA-B alleles of most subjects accurately.

Germline V gene sequence: CDR1 MNHEY, CDR2 SMNVEV (reference sequence). V lost 6 bases to trimming and J lost 3 bases, with 17 bases between them. The CDR3 spans 15 residues. 13 Jbeta primers and 60 Vbeta primers were used for the PCR. This table comes from immunoSEQ multiplex PCR, and its TCRdb copy is limited to in-frame clones, with some not included. The sample gives roughly 200,000 clones, around 80% of which show up once; 3.5% to 5% is in the top ten. The rearrangement uses TRBV27 and TRBJ1-1; a possible D gene is TRBD1 (5 bases). This receptor was identified in a woman between 25 and 40 years old in good health and CMV-seropositive. The sequenced sample consisted of PBMCs. The CDR3 is CASRSLWGGDTEAFF. In nucleotides, the CDR3 is TGTGCCAGCAGATCCCTTTGGGGGGGGGACACTGAAGCTTTCTTT.